The rows below give T cell receptor beta chains drawn from one sample of a study of blood T cell repertoires in COVID-19. This table comes from immunoSEQ multiplex PCR, and its TCRdb copy is limited to in-frame clones, with some not included. The repertoire has roughly 170,000 clones, about 87% of them found once; the top ten carry 0.88%. The sequenced sample was peripheral blood. The receptors were gathered from a woman aged 18-30 years who had recovered from COVID-19. CDR3s include the opening cysteine and the closing phenylalanine or tryptophan. The order of the fields is D gene, V gene, J gene, clone size, CDR3 DNA, CDR3 protein. D genes are given only for firm matches. A row's size may be missing; if present it is once, few, many or a size class.

.	TRBV7-2	TRBJ2-3	.	TGTGCCAGCAGCTTGCCCTCAGGGTTTAGCACAGATACGCAGTATTTT	CASSLPSGFSTDTQYF
TRBD2	TRBV5-1	TRBJ2-1	.	TGCGCCAGCAGCTTCCCTAGCGGGGGGGCCAATGAGCAGTTCTTC	CASSFPSGGANEQFF
.	TRBV12-3/TRBV12-4	TRBJ1-1	.	TGTGCCAGCACGTTCGACACTGAAGCTTTCTTT	CASTFDTEAFF
TRBD2	TRBV9	TRBJ2-4	many	TGTGCCAGCAGCGTGGCCGACTCCCGGGGGGACATTCAGTACTTC	CASSVADSRGDIQYF
TRBD1	TRBV4-2	TRBJ2-7	.	TGTGCCAGCAGCCCGGGACAGGGGATGTCGTACGAGCAGTACTTC	CASSPGQGMSYEQYF
.	TRBV19	TRBJ2-3	.	TGTGCCAGTAGTATAGATCGCGAGCTAGTTGCGACAGATACGCAGTATTTT	CASSIDRELVATDTQYF
.	TRBV6-5	TRBJ1-6	.	TGTGCCAGCAGTTACTCGGACGGACTTCCGACTTCACCCCTCCACTTT	CASSYSDGLPTSPLHF
.	TRBV20-1	TRBJ1-4	.	TGCAGTGCGAGTGCTAGACGCGGACTGGATGAAAAACTGTTTTTT	CSASARRGLDEKLFF
TRBD2	TRBV7-9	TRBJ2-5	.	TGTGCCAGCAGCTCGAAGACTAGCGGGGAGGAACAAGAGACCCAGTACTTC	CASSSKTSGEEQETQYF
.	TRBV7-6	TRBJ2-3	.	TGTGCCAGCAGCTCGAGACAGGCAGGGCCAGATACGCAGTATTTT	CASSSRQAGPDTQYF
.	TRBV12-3/TRBV12-4	TRBJ2-7	.	TGTGCCAGCAGTCCCGACTCTCCCTACGAGCAGTACTTC	CASSPDSPYEQYF
.	TRBV5-1	TRBJ2-7	.	TGCGCCAGCAGCCAGGGGTCGGGGGAGCAGTACTTC	CASSQGSGEQYF
TRBD1	TRBV7-2	TRBJ2-7	.	TGTGCCAGCAGCCTAACAGGGGGTGAGCTCTCCGAGCAGTACTTC	CASSLTGGELSEQYF
.	TRBV6-1	TRBJ2-3	.	TGTGCCAGCACTAAGAAGGGGGATACGCAGTATTTT	CASTKKGDTQYF
.	TRBV5-1	TRBJ2-3	.	TGCGCCAGCAGCTTAGGGAACCCAGGAGGAACAGATACGCAGTATTTT	CASSLGNPGGTDTQYF
TRBD2	TRBV6-4	TRBJ2-3	few	TGTGCCAGCAGTGACTCGGCCGCTAGCGGGGGATCCACAGATACGCAGTATTTT	CASSDSAASGGSTDTQYF
.	TRBV28	TRBJ1-1	.	TGTGCCAGCAGTACCTCAGACGACATCAGAGCTTTCTTT	CASSTSDDIRAFF
.	TRBV11-2	TRBJ1-3	.	TGTGCCAGCAGCTTGACAGCTGGAAACACCATATATTTT	CASSLTAGNTIYF
.	TRBV5-1	TRBJ2-7	once	TGCGCCAGCAGCTTGGAATTTGGCGGGGACGAGCAGTACTTC	CASSLEFGGDEQYF
.	TRBV29-1	TRBJ1-1	.	TGCAGCGTCCAGTCGGCCCAGAGGGTCACTGAAGCTTTCTTT	CSVQSAQRVTEAFF
.	TRBV16	TRBJ2-2	.	TGTGCCAGCAGCCAATCCCTCTCCGGGGAGCTGTTTTTT	CASSQSLSGELFF
.	TRBV5-4	TRBJ2-2	.	TGTGCCAGCAGCTTGGTTGGGGGCCCGAACACCGGGGAGCTGTTTTTT	CASSLVGGPNTGELFF
TRBD2	TRBV3-1/TRBV3-2	TRBJ2-4	.	TGTGCCAGCAGCCCTTCGGGGGGGCAAGGTCAGTACTTC	CASSPSGGQGQYF
.	TRBV2	TRBJ2-5	once	TGTGCCAGCAGTGAAGAGGGGCCCCAAGAGACCCAGTACTTC	CASSEEGPQETQYF
.	TRBV5-1	TRBJ1-2	.	TGCGCCAGCAGCTTGGGACATCTAAACTATGGCTACACCTTC	CASSLGHLNYGYTF
.	TRBV4-1	TRBJ1-4	.	TGCGCCAGCAGCCAAATTCAGTACCAGTCCAATGAAAAACTGTTTTTT	CASSQIQYQSNEKLFF
.	TRBV9	TRBJ2-1	once	TGTGCCAGCAGCCCCAACCATCGTGGAGGTTCCTACAATGAGCAGTTCTTC	CASSPNHRGGSYNEQFF
TRBD1	TRBV5-4	TRBJ2-3	once	TGTGCCACCAAGGGACAGTTAAGCACAGATACGCAGTATTTT	CATKGQLSTDTQYF